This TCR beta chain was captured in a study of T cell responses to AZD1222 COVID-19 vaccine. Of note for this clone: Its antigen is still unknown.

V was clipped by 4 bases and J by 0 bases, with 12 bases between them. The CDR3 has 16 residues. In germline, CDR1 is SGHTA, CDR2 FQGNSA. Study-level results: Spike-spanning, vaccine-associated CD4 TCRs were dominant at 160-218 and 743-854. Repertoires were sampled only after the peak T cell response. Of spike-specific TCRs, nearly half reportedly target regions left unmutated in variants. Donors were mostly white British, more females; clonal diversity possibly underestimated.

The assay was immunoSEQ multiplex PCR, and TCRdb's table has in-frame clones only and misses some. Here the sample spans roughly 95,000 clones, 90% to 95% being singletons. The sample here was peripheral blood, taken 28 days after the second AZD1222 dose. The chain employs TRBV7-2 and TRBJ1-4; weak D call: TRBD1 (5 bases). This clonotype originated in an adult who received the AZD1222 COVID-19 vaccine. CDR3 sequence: CASSSQGYSTNEKLFF. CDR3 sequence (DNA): TGTGCCAGCAGCTCCCAGGGATACTCAACTAATGAAAAACTGTTTTTT. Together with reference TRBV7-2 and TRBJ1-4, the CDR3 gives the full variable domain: GAGVSQSPSNKVTEKGKDVELRCDPISGHTALYWYRQSLGQGLEFLIYFQGNSAPDKSGLPSDRFSAERTGGSVSTLTIQRTQQEDSAVYLCASSSQGYSTNEKLFFGSGTQLSVL.